Detailed here is one T cell receptor (beta chain). Which antigen it targets is not known. No base qualities exist here, and no much larger clone lies one base off it. The entry originates in a study of cytomegalovirus exposure and HLA in healthy donors (TCRdb year 2017). Background on the whole study: An earlier analysis of roughly 500 of the donors reported about 300 Gb of sequence data and around 100 million unique TCR beta sequences obtained from about 180 million T cells. Roughly 300 gigabases of sequencing data and some 85 million unique TCR sequences were included in an early release covering 500 to 750 HLA-typed donors. Of the roughly 400 genotyped donors, about 84% fell in the genetic ancestry cluster associated with self-reported Caucasian donors. The study was designed to test whether signatures of past pathogen exposure could be identified by cataloging public T cell receptors. The study used immunosequencing to profile the T cell repertoires of 666 subjects and linked those repertoires to cytomegalovirus serostatus. In addition to the first cohort of 666 subjects, a separate validation cohort of approximately 110 different subjects was used. To predict cytomegalovirus infection status, the study brought together high-throughput TCR immunosequencing, statistical association of individual TCRs with disease status, and machine learning. To study patterns of TCR occurrence, a later analysis re-analyzed previously published TCR beta repertoires from 550 to 800 donors and added high-resolution HLA genotyping. In the later analysis, no new phenotypic data were used to find candidate immune exposures; instead, reliance was placed on TCR beta sequences and their occurrence across donors. In an earlier analysis of 587 of the donors, high-throughput TCR beta sequencing was used to judge whether each TCR beta V gene segment behaved as functional or pseudogenic. Alongside the repertoire data, information on donor age, sex, ethnicity and CMV serostatus was compiled. A later genetic analysis took genome-wide SNP genotypes for about three fifths of the 666 donors and used that subset as a discovery cohort. All discovery cohort repertoires had been generated using a single sequencing platform. HLA typing covered class I and class II loci at four-digit resolution. The number of donors typed differed by locus, with roughly 629-640 for A, B, C, DRB1 and DQB1, roughly 520 for DQA1, 600 to 610 for DPA1, and some 440 for DPB1. A few DR-DQ haplotypes were treated as single units for association and clustering because of strong linkage in the cohort. Across 300 to 400 genotyped donors of the cohort, an average of about 250,000 unique TCR beta nucleotide sequences per donor were sequenced, and approximately 17% of those sequences were non-productive.

The CDR3 runs 12 amino acids, cysteine and phenylalanine included. Solely the CDR3 DNA is kept, with 36 bases framed from the first base. From V the trimming removes 3 bases and from J it removes 7 bases, while the gene matches leave 2 bases of the junction unaccounted for. According to the germline V gene, CDR1 reads SGHTA and CDR2 reads FQGNSA. The cohort comprised fewer than 750 healthy bone marrow donors. Cohort members were all nominally healthy when sampled, although unrecorded immune exposures were likely present. The donor was CMV seropositive and belonged to the group of about 290 seropositive cohort members. Every donor gave a peripheral blood sample, and the peripheral blood mononuclear cells from that sample were used for TCR beta sequencing. Genomic DNA extraction from the blood cell samples was performed with the Qiagen DNeasy Blood Extraction Kit. The paper as a whole reports these results and caveats: Sequencing depth was assumed to be roughly uniform across donors in the presence/absence analyses, though that assumption may not hold. Across donors, most TCR sequences were observed very rarely, whereas some public TCRs were present in many individuals. In vitro tests confirmed that a few of the cytomegalovirus-associated TCR beta chains recognize cytomegalovirus antigens. In a later analysis, the rate of TCR association differed among HLA loci, with DRB1 alleles having the most associated TCRs and HLA-C alleles having the fewest. An earlier analysis of around 500 of the donors showed that most TCR beta V segments appeared in productive rearrangements either about 87% or about 30% of the time, which broadly matched IMGT annotations. According to the authors, the approach could potentially be generalized to other disease states and immunological phenotypes. Because some donors lacked HLA typing at each locus, the association tests relied only on the typed subset. The cohort was sequenced for TCR beta chains only, and without alpha or paired-chain data the features that could be detected were limited. Specific HLA alleles were associated with roughly 16,000 TCR beta sequences at a false discovery rate of 0.05 in a later analysis. The classifier was reported to diagnose cytomegalovirus status with high specificity and sensitivity in both the original cohort and the validation cohort. Assigning TCR associations to individual alleles was difficult when HLA alleles, especially DR and DQ, strongly co-occurred. In the study, 164 TCR beta chains were listed as associated with cytomegalovirus. The earlier analysis of a few hundred of the donors excluded fewer than 20 rarely observed V segments, including chromosome 9 orphons, because counts were too low. A later genetic analysis reported fewer N-insertions in productive TCRs among donors in an Asian-associated ancestry cluster than the roughly 720-donor mean. V-gene and J-gene trimming of TCR beta chains was associated with a missense DCLRE1C variant in a later genetic analysis, and the association was replicated in an independent cohort. Most CMV-associated TCR beta chains appeared to be HLA-restricted in a later analysis, and the HLA associations seemed to be driven largely by CMV exposure. The only immune exposure information available for the cohort was CMV serostatus. A later analysis found that HLA-associated TCR beta chains were more clonally expanded and had lower generation probabilities than equally common non-associated chains. The 87-base-pair reads could not distinguish some IMGT-functional V segments, including TRBV6-2 and TRBV6-3, so those segments were excluded. A cluster of highly shared sequence variants was judged likely to represent a technical artifact of the sequencing pipeline. A further reported finding was that TCR beta sequences accurately predicted the HLA-A and HLA-B alleles for most subjects in the first cohort. Correlated functional status among segregating V segments might be attributable to linkage disequilibrium, but an unknown experimental factor could not be ruled out. Several of the top co-occurrence clusters appeared to be linked to parvovirus B19, influenza, CMV and Epstein-Barr virus, according to a later analysis.

Library generation was performed with the immunoSEQ multiplex PCR assay. For the multiplex PCR, a mixture combining 60 forward primers for TCR Vbeta segments and 13 reverse primers for TCR Jbeta segments was used. Amplification of the CDR3 region of rearranged TCR beta genes was performed with a multiplex PCR assay on genomic DNA. The Illumina HiSeq System was used to sequence the amplified TCR beta libraries as 87-base-pair reads. The original pipeline was this. Across the 640 or so repertoires, a later analysis counted 80 million or so unique TCR beta chains, roughly 11 million of which were shared by at least two donors. A nearest-neighbor algorithm error-corrected the raw reads and collapsed the reads into unique sequences, merging closely related sequences to remove PCR and sequencing errors. To assign V, D and J gene segments, CDR3 sequences were aligned to IMGT reference sequences. For a sequence to be retained, a match of at least six nucleotides to both a V gene segment and a J gene segment was required. Rearrangements were called productive when the CDR3 lacked stop codons and stayed in frame with V and J; all others were non-productive. CDR3 was defined by IMGT convention, running from the second conserved V-encoded cysteine to the conserved J-encoded phenylalanine. The earlier analysis of about 560 of the donors excluded any sequence lacking an unambiguous match to a single V gene segment. An earlier analysis of 450 to 650 of the donors called V segments functional above 56.7% productive rearrangements and segregating when the between-donor standard deviation exceeded 5%. A statistical classification framework was developed to diagnose cytomegalovirus status using the catalog of TCR beta chain sequences. In a later analysis, TCR nucleotide sequences were compared against IMGT/GENE-DB human TR gene sequences so that V and J genes could be assigned. The TCRdist pipeline was used in a later analysis to assign CDR3 sequences and most-parsimonious VDJ recombination scenarios. In a later analysis, every TCR beta chain was defined by the combination of its CDR3 amino acid sequence and its V-gene family, and reads without a unique V-gene family were dropped. A later analysis removed roughly 590 highly shared, low-generation-probability nucleotide sequences to deal with suspected cross-contamination and a sequencing artifact. In a later analysis, a clonal expansion index for each public chain was calculated from normalized within-repertoire ranks of inferred template counts. In a later analysis, generation probabilities were computed with a VDJ recombination model fitted to out-of-frame rearrangements, and the resulting probabilities were checked against IGoR. In a later analysis, hypergeometric tests were used to score TCR-TCR, TCR-HLA and TCR-CMV co-occurrence, with a repertoire-size bias correction applied to TCR pairs. False discovery rates were estimated in a later analysis by permuting HLA or CMV assignments 20 times. In a later analysis, co-occurring TCRs were grouped with DBSCAN, and TCRdist sequence similarity was added when clustering was performed within HLA-allele-positive subsets. Repertoires with fewer than 30,000 or more than 120,000 public chains were left out of co-occurrence clustering, as were about five repertoires with anomalous nucleotide sharing. Here the immuneACCESS table is served through TCRdb, limited to in-frame sequences with V and J called. Missing clones are a known gap in these copies; in checked studies unresolved V genes cover under half, and the rest lacks a known reason. Clone size and the V and J calls come from that table; the DNA yielded D and trimming. For this sample the table gives about 190,000 clones, of which 75% to 80% were detected only once. The ten largest clones represent approximately 2.1% of the sample.

The rearrangement combines TRBV7-2 with TRBJ1-2, with 7 central nucleotides matching TRBD1. Material: PBMCs. The sequence derives from a woman in her twenties or thirties in good health and CMV-seropositive. The DNA sequence is as follows: TGTGCCAGCAGCTTCGGGACAGCTGGCTACACCTTC. It encodes CASSFGTAGYTF.